Each of the 27 T cell receptor beta chains below was sequenced from the same sample in a study of cytotoxic CD8 clonotypes in ibrutinib-treated CLL (dated by TCRdb to the early 2020s). The library came from the immunoSEQ multiplex PCR assay. Drawn from immuneACCESS, this table holds only the in-frame rearrangements with V and J called that TCRdb kept. Clones are partly lost; checked studies trace under half to an unresolved V gene and leave the rest unexplained. This sample is represented by 50,000 to 70,000 clones; 50% to 65% of them were singletons. The ten largest account for about 24% of the sample. This specimen's time point label, interpreted: progressive disease on ibrutinib. This specimen consisted of PBMCs, obtained at disease progression, from a patient treated with ibrutinib. The receptors come from a human donor with chronic lymphocytic leukemia.

The chain uses TRBV19 and TRBJ1-4; D unclear. The germline V and J ends were trimmed by 10 bases and 4 bases, with 16 bases remaining between them. The CDR3 has 14 amino acids. CDR1 is LNHDA, CDR2 SQIVND, per germline (reference sequence). The CDR3 sequence: CATANVNYNEKLFF. DNA for the CDR3: TGTGCCACCGCAAACGTTAATTATAATGAAAAACTGTTTTTT. Using reference TRBV19 and TRBJ1-4 for the parts outside the CDR3, the full variable domain is DGGITQSPKYLFRKEGQNVTLSCEQNLNHDAMYWYRQDPGQGLRLIYYSQIVNDFQKGDIAEGYSVSREKKESFPLTVTSAQKNPTAFYLCATANVNYNEKLFFGSGTQLSVL.

The chain employs TRBV6-6 and TRBJ1-5, with 7 bases fitting TRBD1. Germline CDR1 MNHNY, CDR2 SVGAGI (reference sequence). The CDR3 sequence is 14 residues long. With V trimmed by 1 base and J by 6 bases, 3 bases remained unmatched. The CDR3 DNA sequence: TGTGCCAGCAGTTACTGGGCAGGGGGTCAGCCCCAGCATTTT. Translating gives CASSYWAGGQPQHF.

The gene calls are TRBV27 and TRBJ2-3; D possibly corresponds to TRBD2 (5 bases). Looked up from germline, CDR1 is MNHEY and CDR2 is SMNVEV (reference sequence). The CDR3 length is 13 residues. The germline V and J ends were trimmed by 7 bases and 4 bases, with 12 bases remaining between them. CDR3 DNA sequence: TGTGCCAGCAAGTCTGCGGGTCCAGATACGCAGTATTTT. This codes for CASKSAGPDTQYF.

V usage is TRBV27 and J usage is TRBJ1-2; D is ambiguous. The CDR3 extends over 15 amino acids. V shed 3 bases and J shed 4 bases, with 15 bases lying between them. The germline V gene encodes CDR1 MNHEY and CDR2 SMNVEV (reference sequence). The CDR3 sequence: CASSFNGRLAYGYTF. CDR3 bases: TGTGCCAGCAGTTTTAACGGCAGACTAGCCTATGGCTACACCTTC.

This clone was picked up a small number of times. This chain uses TRBV11-2 with TRBJ1-4; tentatively, D is TRBD1 (6 bases). Per germline, CDR1 SGHAT and CDR2 FQNNGV. Trimming removed 5 bases at V and 8 bases at J, with 18 bases between. The CDR3 loop spans 15 amino acids. The CDR3 DNA reads TGTGCCAGCAGCATAAATCCAGGGGAGGGCGAAAAACTGTTTTTT. The encoded protein is CASSINPGEGEKLFF.

The chain uses TRBV11-1 and TRBJ2-5; D perhaps matches TRBD1 (5 bases). The V and J ends lost 5 bases and 1 base respectively, with 14 bases between them. The germline V gene has CDR1 SGHAT and CDR2 FQDESV (reference sequence). This CDR3 comprises 15 residues. DNA of the CDR3: TGTGCCAGCAGCCAAGGGGATATCCCCCAAGAGACCCAGTACTTC. It encodes CASSQGDIPQETQYF.

The rearrangement uses TRBV7-2 and TRBJ2-5; D is ambiguous. CDR1 is SGHTA, CDR2 FQGNSA, per germline. Trimming shortened V by 2 bases and J by 4 bases, and 11 bases separated the two germline ends. CDR3 size: 14 residues. In nucleotides, the CDR3 is TGTGCCAGCAGCTTAAACCGCGGAATAGAGACCCAGTACTTC. Residues: CASSLNRGIETQYF.

This clone was observed once. The CDR3 DNA follows: TGTGCCAGCAGCTTTCGACGGGACATTACCTACGAGCAGTACTTC. The encoded protein is CASSFRRDITYEQYF. The chain recombines TRBV5-6 with TRBJ2-7; maybe TRBD1 (6 bases). The CDR3 runs to 15 residues. V lost 2 bases and J 2 bases, leaving 14 bases between the germline ends. Germline CDR1 and CDR2: SGHDT and YYEEEE.

The chain couples TRBV21-1 to TRBJ2-7; the table assigns TRBD1, which was not confirmed against the DNA. TRBV21-1 corresponds to a pseudogene. This CDR3 has 15 residues. CDR3 coding DNA: TGTGCCAGCAGCTTAAATCGACACTTCTCCTACGAGCAGTACTTC. The encoded protein is CASSLNRHFSYEQYF.

There are a few counts of this clone. V gene TRBV6-5 combines with J gene TRBJ1-5; D is undetermined. Germline V gives CDR1 MNHEY, CDR2 SVGAGI. This CDR3 has 14 amino acids. V dropped 10 bases and J dropped 2 bases, with 15 bases sitting between them. CDR3 bases: TGTGCCACCACTGTGGAAGATTGCAATCAGCCCCAGCATTTT. Translation: CATTVEDCNQPQHF.

V gene TRBV2 combines with J gene TRBJ1-5; D is ambiguous. The CDR3 has 14 residues. Trimming shortened V by 2 bases and J by 4 bases, and 9 bases separated the two germline ends. The germline V gene has CDR1 SNHLY and CDR2 FYNNEI. This CDR3 is CASSESIGNQPQHF. In DNA form, the CDR3 reads TGTGCCAGCAGTGAAAGTATCGGGAATCAGCCCCAGCATTTT. Full variable domain (rest looked up from reference TRBV2 and TRBJ1-5): EPEVTQTPSHQVTQMGQEVILRCVPISNHLYFYWYRQILGQKVEFLVSFYNNEISEKSEIFDDQFSVERPDGSNFTLKIRSTKLEDSAMYFCASSESIGNQPQHFGDGTRLSIL.

This clone was detected once. This chain joins TRBV19 and TRBJ1-4, with D uncertain. The CDR3 loop spans 14 amino acids. Trimming took 3 bases from V and 3 from J, leaving 8 bases between them. CDR1 and CDR2 (germline): LNHDA, SQIVND (reference sequence). In DNA form, the CDR3 reads TGTGCCAGTAGTATCCGTGCAGCTAATGAAAAACTGTTTTTT. It encodes CASSIRAANEKLFF.

This clone was seen a few times. The CDR3 is CAISDSRTVSNQPQHF. The CDR3 DNA sequence: TGTGCCATCAGTGATAGTCGGACGGTCAGCAATCAGCCCCAGCATTTT. The chain recombines TRBV10-3 with TRBJ1-5, with D unresolved. Trimming removed 3 bases at V and 1 base at J, with 13 bases between. The CDR3 runs 16 residues. In germline, CDR1 is ENHRY, CDR2 SYGVKD.

This clone was observed at least ten times. The chain joins TRBV18 to TRBJ1-5; D is undetermined. This CDR3 has 15 residues. The V gene lost 0 bases and the J gene lost 0 bases, with 6 bases spanning the gap. Germline CDR1 is KGHSH and CDR2 is LQKENI. The CDR3 loop is CASSPPGSSNQPQHF. In DNA, the CDR3 is TGTGCCAGCTCACCACCGGGATCTAGCAATCAGCCCCAGCATTTT.

In DNA, the CDR3 is TGTGCCAGCAGCTCCCCCCGGGGTCCCTACGAGCAGTACTTC. Amino acids: CASSSPRGPYEQYF. The chain joins TRBV7-9 to TRBJ2-7; TRBD2 might be the D (5 bases). The V gene's germline CDR1 is SEHNR and CDR2 FQNEAQ (reference sequence). This CDR3 region has 14 residues. The V and J ends lost 4 bases and 2 bases respectively, with 12 bases between them. The whole variable domain, remainder taken from reference TRBV7-9 and TRBJ2-7, is DTGVSQNPRHKITKRGQNVTFRCDPISEHNRLYWYRQTLGQGPEFLTYFQNEAQLEKSRLLSDRFSAERPKGSFSTLEIQRTEQGDSAMYLCASSSPRGPYEQYFGPGTRLTVT.

The rearrangement links TRBV6-6 to TRBJ2-2; TRBD1 is a possible D gene (5 bases). The ends were cut back, 8 bases at V and 5 bases at J, with 15 bases in the middle. The CDR3 loop spans 14 amino acids. Germline CDR1 and CDR2: MNHNY and SVGAGI (reference sequence). The CDR3: CASGRSGQTGELFF. CDR3 in DNA: TGTGCCAGCGGGCGGTCAGGGCAGACCGGGGAGCTGTTTTTT.

The chain couples TRBV6-1 to TRBJ1-1, with D perhaps TRBD1 (5 bases). This CDR3 is built from 13 residues. V lost 6 bases and J lost 1, with 9 bases in between. CDR1 MNHNS and CDR2 SASEGT come from the germline V gene. The CDR3 nucleotides read TGTGCCAGCAGCCCTACAGGGAACACTGAAGCTTTCTTT. Translation gives CASSPTGNTEAFF.

The V call is TRBV7-7, the J call TRBJ2-7; no clear D. This CDR3 contains 13 residues. CDR1 is SSHAT, CDR2 FNYEAQ, per germline (reference sequence). The V gene lost 5 bases and the J gene lost 5 bases, with 13 bases spanning the gap. DNA for the CDR3: TGTGCCAGCAGCCCCAATCTAGGGAACGAGCAGTACTTC. The encoded protein is CASSPNLGNEQYF.

The table lists this clone with many counts. The chain links TRBV27 to TRBJ1-4; TRBD1 agrees at 10 bases. The CDR3 is 14 amino acids. Germline V CDR1 and CDR2: MNHEY, SMNVEV (reference sequence). Losses at the gene ends were 5 bases for V and 7 bases for J; bases not matched to a gene: 4. The CDR3 spells CASSPTGGLEKLFF. The CDR3 DNA follows: TGTGCCAGCAGTCCGACAGGGGGCCTTGAAAAACTGTTTTTT. The full variable domain, completed using reference TRBV27 and TRBJ1-4, is EAQVTQNPRYLITVTGKKLTVTCSQNMNHEYMSWYRQDPGLGLRQIYYSMNVEVTDKGDVPEGYKVSRKEKRNFPLILESPSPNQTSLYFCASSPTGGLEKLFFGSGTQLSVL.

The chain links TRBV11-2 to TRBJ1-4; 9 bases match TRBD1. Germline V CDR1 and CDR2: SGHAT, FQNNGV. This CDR3 comprises 15 residues. J was trimmed by 7 bases and V by 3 bases; bases with no gene match: 6. CDR3 bases: TGTGCCAGCAGCTTCAACAGGGGGCTAGGTGAAAAACTGTTTTTT. This encodes CASSFNRGLGEKLFF.

In its sample, this clone was seen once. The chain employs TRBV9 and TRBJ2-4, with a weak D call TRBD2 (5 bases). The CDR3 is 17 amino acids. The V gene's germline CDR1 is SGDLS and CDR2 YYNGEE. Trimming took 0 bases from V and 0 from J, leaving 13 bases between them. CDR3: CASSVEAGPIAKNIQYF. The CDR3 DNA reads as TGTGCCAGCAGCGTAGAGGCGGGTCCGATAGCCAAAAACATTCAGTACTTC.

At least ten counts were recorded for this clone. The chain carries TRBV9 and TRBJ1-6; D is uncertain. The germline gives CDR1 SGDLS, CDR2 YYNGEE. V was clipped by 4 bases and J by 8 bases, with 16 bases between them. This CDR3 is 15 amino acids long. Here the CDR3 DNA reads TGTGCCAGCAGCTTAGGTGTCCGAGCCTATTCACCCCTCCACTTT. It translates to CASSLGVRAYSPLHF. Together with reference TRBV9 and TRBJ1-6, the CDR3 gives the full variable domain: DSGVTQTPKHLITATGQRVTLRCSPRSGDLSVYWYQQSLDQGLQFLIQYYNGEERAKGNILERFSAQQFPDLHSELNLSSLELGDSALYFCASSLGVRAYSPLHFGNGTRLTVT.

The chain couples TRBV9 to TRBJ2-3, with TRBD2 identical over 10 bases. Germline V gene sequence: CDR1 SGDLS, CDR2 YYNGEE. This CDR3 is built from 15 residues. The junction had 3 bases not matched to a gene; V was cut back by 0 bases and J by 5 bases. The CDR3: CASSVVGLALDTQYF. CDR3 bases: TGTGCCAGCAGCGTAGTGGGACTAGCGTTAGATACGCAGTATTTT.

V usage is TRBV7-8 and J usage is TRBJ1-2; weak D call: TRBD1 (6 bases). V was clipped by 4 bases and J by 5 bases, with 11 bases between them. Germline V CDR1 and CDR2: SGHVS, FQNEAQ. The CDR3 sequence is 13 residues long. CDR3 region: CASSSDRPYGYTF. The CDR3 DNA reads TGTGCCAGCAGCTCCGACAGGCCTTATGGCTACACCTTC.

This clone was picked up many times. The same CDR3 arises from other DNA sequences in this sample as well. The rearrangement links TRBV7-6 to TRBJ2-2; D is perhaps TRBD2 (5 bases). Germline V gene data show CDR1 as SGHVS and CDR2 as FNYEAQ. Trimming removed 4 bases at V and 7 bases at J, with 7 bases between. The CDR3 runs to 12 residues. The CDR3 is CASSSDFGELFF. The CDR3 DNA reads TGTGCCAGCAGCTCGGACTTCGGGGAGCTGTTTTTT.

This chain joins TRBV7-6 and TRBJ2-1; D might be TRBD1 (6 bases). The germline V gene has CDR1 SGHVS and CDR2 FNYEAQ. The CDR3 spans 14 residues. Trimming cost V 3 bases and J 5 bases, with 11 bases left between them. The CDR3 is CASSLWTANNEQFF. The CDR3 bases are TGTGCCAGCAGCTTGTGGACAGCTAACAATGAGCAGTTCTTC. Full variable domain (remainder filled in from reference TRBV7-6 and TRBJ2-1): GAGVSQSPRYKVTKRGQDVALRCDPISGHVSLYWYRQALGQGPEFLTYFNYEAQQDKSGLPNDRFSAERPEGSISTLTIQRTEQRDSAMYRCASSLWTANNEQFFGPGTRLTVL.

This clone occurred a few times. The V and J genes are TRBV6-6 and TRBJ2-1, with a weak D call TRBD1 (5 bases). The CDR3 extends over 11 amino acids. Germline CDR1 MNHNY, CDR2 SVGAGI (reference sequence). The V gene lost 7 bases and the J gene lost 7 bases, with 8 bases spanning the gap. CDR3 protein: CASNKGNEQFF. Here the CDR3 DNA reads TGTGCCAGCAATAAGGGGAATGAGCAGTTCTTC.